This TCR beta chain was sequenced in a study of shared clonotypes between healthy human individuals. The split of CD4+ cells yielded CD45RA+ naive and CD45RA-negative memory subsets. Sorted-subset replicate PCRs used 200 ng of genomic DNA. This amount corresponded to about 29,000 T cell genomes. Sequencing was performed with immunoSEQ multiplex PCR; in TCRdb, only in-frame clones are kept and a portion is missing. The sample lists about 2.4 million clones, over 85% occurring once. In germline, CDR1 is SEHNR, CDR2 FQNEAQ (reference sequence). CDR3 length equals 16 residues. The ends were cut back, 2 bases at V and 0 bases at J, with 13 bases in the middle.

The chain has TRBV7-9 and TRBJ1-2; D is unclear. Input material: naive CD4+ T cells from PBMCs. The subset was: CD45RA+ positively selected. The sequence was collected from a man aged 18-30 years in good health. Some clones in this sample may be carry-over from other donors' samples. The CDR3 coding sequence is TGTGCCAGCAGCTTAATGGGCGGAGCATCTAACTATGGCTACACCTTC. Translation: CASSLMGGASNYGYTF.